The clone carrying this T cell receptor (beta chain) was detected only a few times. Its antigen is not identified. Investigators prepared the TCR beta libraries by applying iRepertoire HTBI primers and Arm-PCR of CDR3 regions. Each CDR3 protein gets one entry after TCRdb re-called the multiplex PCR reads with MiXCR. Here the sample spans about 660,000 distinct CDR3 sequences, around 32% being singletons. This sample stems from a study of regulatory T cells in long-lasting Graves disease. About the research overall: In persistent Graves' disease, antithyroid drugs had been taken for over 5 years and TSH receptor antibodies stayed positive.

Study-level findings and limits: New patients shared 800 to 1,000 public clonotypes, and persistent patients shared more, with under 3,000. TRBV28, TRBJ1-2 and TRBJ2-5 were favored in persistent disease.

The time point here: persistent/refractory GD, antithyroid drugs over 5 years with positive TRAb. RNA isolated from PBMCs was used to make the TCR library. Patients all came to the study from an endocrinology department in Xi'an, China. This CDR3 is built from 13 residues. Germline assignment: CDR1 MNHEY and CDR2 SMNVEV (reference sequence). V dropped 4 bases and J dropped 3 bases, with 10 bases sitting between them. The chain is built from TRBV27 and TRBJ2-7; D assignment may be TRBD1 or TRBD2 (5 bases each). This TCR was recovered from a female donor with Graves disease. The sequencing here drew on peripheral blood mononuclear cells (PBMCs), taken when the disease was refractory, from a patient treated with antithyroid drugs. The CDR3 is CASSYRDGYEQYF. In DNA, the CDR3 is TGTGCCAGCAGTTACCGGGACGGCTACGAGCAGTACTTC.